This T cell receptor (beta chain) was sequenced in a study of cytomegalovirus exposure and HLA in healthy donors (dated by TCRdb to between 2016 and 2019). With regard to the full study: According to an earlier analysis of several hundred of the donors, about 179 million T cells yielded roughly 100 million unique TCR beta sequences and more than 250 Gb of sequence data. A later analysis re-examined previously published TCR beta repertoires from roughly 650 donors and added high-resolution HLA genotyping to investigate patterns of TCR occurrence. Four to six DR-DQ haplotypes were handled as single units for association and clustering, since linkage in the cohort was strong. Of the 300 to 500 genotyped donors, over 80% were placed in the genetic ancestry cluster associated with self-reported Caucasian donors. Using immunosequencing, the study profiled T cell repertoires from 550 to 750 subjects and related those repertoires to cytomegalovirus serostatus. Donor age, sex, ethnicity and CMV serostatus were compiled together with the repertoire data. The aim of the study was to test whether cataloging public T cell receptors could identify signatures of past pathogen exposure. HLA typing covered class I and class II loci at four-digit resolution. Across 300 to 500 genotyped donors of the cohort, an average of roughly 250,000 unique TCR beta nucleotide sequences per donor were sequenced, and 15% to 20% of those sequences were non-productive. An earlier analysis of 587 of the donors used high-throughput TCR beta sequencing to judge whether each TCR beta V gene segment behaved as functional or pseudogenic. In a later genetic analysis, genome-wide SNP genotypes for about 65% of the roughly 670 donors were used, and that subset was treated as a discovery cohort. A separate validation cohort of approximately 130 different subjects was used in addition to the approximately 700-subject first cohort. An early release covering more than 500 HLA-typed donors comprised roughly 300 gigabases of sequencing data and some 79 million unique TCR sequences. To predict cytomegalovirus infection status, the study combined high-throughput TCR immunosequencing, statistical association of individual TCRs with disease status, and machine learning. Rather than using new phenotypic data, the later analysis identified candidate immune exposures from TCR beta sequences and from how often those sequences occurred across donors. Typing coverage varied by locus: about 629-630 donors for A, B, C, DRB1 and DQB1; around 560 for DQA1; about 600 for DPA1; fewer than 480 for DPB1. All discovery cohort repertoires had been generated on a single sequencing platform. On the study overall, not on this receptor specifically: HLA typing was unavailable for some donors at each locus, so association tests used only the typed subset. In vitro tests confirmed that three of the cytomegalovirus-associated TCR beta chains recognize cytomegalovirus antigens. In a later analysis, several top co-occurrence clusters were reported to appear linked to parvovirus B19, influenza, CMV and Epstein-Barr virus. According to a later analysis, most CMV-associated TCR beta chains appeared to be HLA-restricted, and the HLA associations seemed to be driven largely by CMV exposure. An association between a missense DCLRE1C variant and V-gene and J-gene trimming of TCR beta chains was found in a later genetic analysis and replicated in an independent cohort. The study gave a list of about 170 TCR beta chains associated with cytomegalovirus. Cytomegalovirus status was reported to be diagnosed by the classifier with high specificity and sensitivity in both the original and validation cohorts. A later genetic analysis reported fewer N-insertions in productive TCRs among donors in an Asian-associated ancestry cluster than the approximately 670-donor mean. The only immune exposure information available for the cohort was CMV serostatus. While some public TCRs were present in many individuals, most TCR sequences turned up only very rarely across donors. Specific HLA alleles were associated with 15,000 to 20,000 TCR beta sequences at a false discovery rate of 0.05 in a later analysis. In an earlier analysis of 587 of the donors, most TCR beta V segments appeared in productive rearrangements about 87% or about 30% of the time, broadly matching IMGT annotations. A further reported finding was that TCR beta sequences accurately predicted the HLA-A and HLA-B alleles for most subjects in the first cohort. Some 16 rarely observed V segments, including chromosome 9 orphons, were excluded from the earlier analysis of several hundred of the donors because counts were too low. Compared with equally common non-associated chains, HLA-associated TCR beta chains in a later analysis were more clonally expanded and had lower generation probabilities. The 87-base-pair reads could not distinguish some IMGT-functional V segments, including TRBV6-2 and TRBV6-3, so those segments were excluded. A group of highly shared sequence variants was considered likely to be a technical artifact of the sequencing pipeline. This cohort had only TCR beta chains sequenced, and the lack of alpha or paired-chain data limited which features could be detected. In a later analysis, the rate of TCR association differed among HLA loci, with DRB1 alleles having the most associated TCRs and HLA-C alleles having the fewest. The authors suggested that the approach could potentially be extended to other disease states and immunological phenotypes. The presence/absence analyses assumed that sequencing depth was roughly uniform across donors, and that assumption may not be true. Correlated functional status among segregating V segments might be attributable to linkage disequilibrium, but an unknown experimental factor could not be ruled out. When HLA alleles, especially DR and DQ, strongly co-occurred, TCR associations were difficult to assign to individual alleles.

Based on the germline V gene, the CDR1 and CDR2 sequences are SQVTM and ANQGSEA. From the cysteine up to the phenylalanine, the CDR3 has a length of 14 residues. CDR3 DNA only is kept here, 42 bases in frame from base 1. Compared with germline, V lacks 7 bases and J lacks 2 bases; bases without a gene match: 8. Preparation of the library involved the immunoSEQ multiplex PCR assay. The multiplex PCR relied on a mix of 60 forward primers for TCR Vbeta segments and 13 reverse primers for TCR Jbeta segments. The CDR3 region of rearranged TCR beta genes was amplified from genomic DNA by a multiplex PCR assay. On the Illumina HiSeq System, the amplified TCR beta libraries were sequenced as 87-base-pair reads. The original pipeline was this. A later analysis counted tens of millions of unique TCR beta chains across the approximately 700 repertoires, and some 12 million of these chains were shared by at least two donors. Raw reads were error-corrected and collapsed into unique sequences with a nearest-neighbor algorithm that merged closely related sequences to remove PCR and sequencing errors. To assign V, D and J gene segments, CDR3 sequences were aligned to IMGT reference sequences. Each retained sequence needed at least a six-nucleotide match to both a V gene segment and a J gene segment. A rearrangement counted as productive if the CDR3 had no stop codons and remained in frame with V and J, and every other rearrangement counted as non-productive. CDR3 was defined according to IMGT convention as the region running from the second conserved V-encoded cysteine to the conserved J-encoded phenylalanine. In an earlier analysis of around 570 of the donors, sequences lacking an unambiguous match to a single V gene segment were excluded. An earlier analysis of fewer than 750 of the donors classified V segments as functional when productive rearrangements were above 56.7% and as segregating when the standard deviation between donors was above 5%. A statistical classification framework was built to diagnose cytomegalovirus status from the catalog of TCR beta chain sequences. In a later analysis, TCR nucleotide sequences were compared against IMGT/GENE-DB human TR gene sequences so that V and J genes could be assigned. The TCRdist pipeline was used in a later analysis to assign CDR3 sequences and most-parsimonious VDJ recombination scenarios. A later analysis defined each TCR beta chain by its CDR3 amino acid sequence plus V-gene family, and excluded reads lacking a unique V-gene family. As a way to deal with suspected cross-contamination and a sequencing artifact, a later analysis dropped 640 or so nucleotide sequences that were highly shared and had low generation probability. A later analysis calculated a clonal expansion index for each public chain from normalized within-repertoire ranks of inferred template counts. In a later analysis, generation probabilities were computed with a VDJ recombination model fitted to out-of-frame rearrangements, and the resulting probabilities were checked against IGoR. Hypergeometric tests were used in a later analysis to score TCR-TCR, TCR-HLA and TCR-CMV co-occurrence, with a repertoire-size bias correction applied to the TCR pairs. In a later analysis, false discovery rates were estimated by permuting HLA or CMV assignments 20 times. In a later analysis, co-occurring TCRs were grouped with DBSCAN, and TCRdist sequence similarity was added when clustering was performed within HLA-allele-positive subsets. Co-occurrence clustering excluded repertoires with fewer than 30,000 or more than 120,000 public chains, plus five with anomalous nucleotide sharing. Drawn from immuneACCESS, this table holds only the in-frame rearrangements with V and J called that TCRdb kept. Clones are partly lost; checked studies trace under half to an unresolved V gene and leave the rest unexplained. V and J calls and clone size are copied from that table; D and trimming were computed from the DNA. This sample comprises about 98,000 clones, 55% to 80% of them detected only once. The ten most abundant clones make up approximately 1.1% of the sample.

Concerning this clone: Its antigen remains undetermined. No much larger clone exists at a distance of one base, and base qualities are not known.

In total, 600 or so healthy bone marrow donors made up the cohort. At the time of sampling, all cohort members were nominally healthy, though unrecorded immune exposures were likely present. The donor tested CMV seronegative and was one of the 352 seronegative cohort members. A peripheral blood sample was provided by each donor, and peripheral blood mononuclear cells were used for TCR beta sequencing. Genomic DNA extraction from the blood cell samples was performed with the Qiagen DNeasy Blood Extraction Kit. The receptor's source is a female donor in good health and CMV-seronegative. The rearrangement joined TRBV29-1 to TRBJ2-3, with 8 middle bases fitting TRBD2. Sequencing was carried out using PBMCs. The CDR3 region: CSASSGSYTDTQYF. The sequenced DNA: TGCAGCGCTTCCAGCGGGAGCTACACAGATACGCAGTATTTT.